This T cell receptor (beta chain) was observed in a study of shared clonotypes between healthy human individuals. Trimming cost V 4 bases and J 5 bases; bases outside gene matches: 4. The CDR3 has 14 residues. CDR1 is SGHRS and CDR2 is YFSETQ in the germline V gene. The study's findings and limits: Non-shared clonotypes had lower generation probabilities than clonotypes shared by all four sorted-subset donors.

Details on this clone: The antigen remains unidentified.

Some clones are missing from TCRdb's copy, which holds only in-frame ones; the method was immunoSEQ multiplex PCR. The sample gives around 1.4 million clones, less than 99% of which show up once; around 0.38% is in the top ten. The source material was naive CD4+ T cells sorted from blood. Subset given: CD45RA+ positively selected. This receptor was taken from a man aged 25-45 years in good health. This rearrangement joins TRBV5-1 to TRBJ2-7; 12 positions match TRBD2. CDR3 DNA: TGCGCCAGCAGCGTACGACTAGCGGGAGACGAGCAGTACTTC. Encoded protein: CASSVRLAGDEQYF.